The rows below give T cell receptor beta chains drawn from one sample of a study of post-analysis software for immune sequencing data. From the PCR reads, TCRdb called clonotypes with MiXCR, one entry per CDR3 protein. The table includes about 460,000 distinct CDR3 sequences, 45% detected once. The specimen sequenced was blood. The receptors come from a girl aged 5-17 years with multiple sclerosis. CDR3s include the opening cysteine and the closing phenylalanine or tryptophan. Fields, in order: clone size, J gene, V gene, D gene, CDR3 length, CDR3 protein, CDR3 DNA. The D gene is left open where the match is weak. The size field is filled for only some rows; it gives once, few, many or a size class.

abundance: NA; j_gene: TRBJ1-2; v_gene: TRBV5-1; d_gene: NA; len: 19; CDR3aa: CASSLGLNRRPYSNYGYTF; CDR3nt: TGCGCCAGCAGCTTGGGGTTGAATAGGCGCCCATACTCTAACTATGGCTACACCTTC
abundance: few; j_gene: TRBJ2-4; v_gene: TRBV12-3/TRBV12-4; d_gene: NA; len: 15; CDR3aa: CASSLRDIAKNIQYF; CDR3nt: TGTGCCAGCAGTCTCCGGGACATAGCCAAAAACATTCAGTACTTC
abundance: NA; j_gene: TRBJ2-7; v_gene: TRBV11-2; d_gene: NA; len: 12; CDR3aa: CATRGGSYEQYF; CDR3nt: TGTGCCACCCGGGGCGGCTCCTACGAGCAGTACTTC
abundance: NA; j_gene: TRBJ2-1; v_gene: TRBV12-3/TRBV12-4; d_gene: NA; len: 15; CDR3aa: CASSLHYEIANEQFF; CDR3nt: TGTGCCAGCAGCCTCCATTATGAAATAGCCAATGAGCAGTTCTTC
abundance: once; j_gene: TRBJ2-5; v_gene: TRBV11-2; d_gene: TRBD1; len: 14; CDR3aa: CASSFDRVPETQYF; CDR3nt: TGTGCCAGCAGCTTCGACAGGGTGCCGGAGACCCAGTACTTC
abundance: few; j_gene: TRBJ2-1; v_gene: TRBV20-1; d_gene: NA; len: 15; CDR3aa: CSAGSGTSSYNEQFF; CDR3nt: TGCAGTGCGGGCAGCGGTACCAGCTCCTACAATGAGCAGTTCTTC
abundance: few; j_gene: TRBJ1-5; v_gene: TRBV15; d_gene: NA; len: 16; CDR3aa: CATSRGIATGGQPQHF; CDR3nt: TGTGCCACCAGCAGAGGAATAGCTACAGGAGGTCAGCCCCAGCATTTT
abundance: few; j_gene: TRBJ2-4; v_gene: TRBV7-2; d_gene: NA; len: 14; CDR3aa: CASSLLGFQNIQYF; CDR3nt: TGTGCCAGCAGCTTGTTAGGGTTTCAAAACATTCAGTACTTC
abundance: NA; j_gene: TRBJ1-2; v_gene: TRBV29-1; d_gene: NA; len: 14; CDR3aa: CSVEGVGQRYGYTF; CDR3nt: TGCAGCGTTGAGGGGGTCGGACAGCGTTATGGCTACACCTTC
abundance: NA; j_gene: TRBJ2-5; v_gene: TRBV19; d_gene: TRBD2; len: 15; CDR3aa: CASSPGTSARETQYF; CDR3nt: TGTGCCAGTAGTCCCGGGACTAGCGCGAGAGAGACCCAGTACTTC
abundance: NA; j_gene: TRBJ2-7; v_gene: TRBV13; d_gene: NA; len: 15; CDR3aa: CASSPRTEKSYEQYF; CDR3nt: TGTGCCAGCAGCCCAAGGACAGAGAAGTCCTACGAGCAGTACTTC
abundance: NA; j_gene: TRBJ1-2; v_gene: TRBV5-1; d_gene: NA; len: 15; CDR3aa: CASSLGGSTDYGYTF; CDR3nt: TGCGCCAGCAGCTTGGGGGGGAGTACGGACTATGGCTACACCTTC
abundance: NA; j_gene: TRBJ2-3; v_gene: TRBV20-1; d_gene: TRBD2; len: 12; CDR3aa: CSVGTTTDTQYF; CDR3nt: TGCAGTGTAGGGACTACCACAGATACGCAGTATTTT
abundance: NA; j_gene: TRBJ2-5; v_gene: TRBV20-1; d_gene: TRBD2; len: 16; CDR3aa: CSARDRLAGVQETQYF; CDR3nt: TGCAGTGCTAGAGATCGTCTAGCGGGAGTTCAAGAGACCCAGTACTTC
abundance: NA; j_gene: TRBJ1-2; v_gene: TRBV12-3/TRBV12-4; d_gene: NA; len: 10; CDR3aa: CASRGIGSTF; CDR3nt: TGTGCCAGCAGGGGGATAGGGTCCACCTTC
abundance: NA; j_gene: TRBJ2-7; v_gene: TRBV7-2; d_gene: TRBD1; len: 15; CDR3aa: CASSSTGGFSYEQYF; CDR3nt: TGTGCCAGCAGCTCAACAGGGGGTTTCTCCTACGAGCAGTACTTC
abundance: NA; j_gene: TRBJ2-3; v_gene: TRBV12-3/TRBV12-4; d_gene: TRBD1; len: 15; CDR3aa: CASRGTGDITDTQYF; CDR3nt: TGTGCCAGCAGGGGGACAGGGGATATCACAGATACGCAGTATTTT
abundance: NA; j_gene: TRBJ2-1; v_gene: TRBV3-1; d_gene: TRBD2; len: 15; CDR3aa: CASSQGLAAYNEQFF; CDR3nt: TGTGCCAGCAGCCAAGGACTAGCGGCTTACAATGAGCAGTTCTTC